A selection of T cell receptor beta chains follows, all from one sample in a study of blood T cells in healthy people across ages. TCRdb ran MiXCR on the 5' RACE reads and lists one entry per CDR3 protein. Of nearly 1 million distinct CDR3 sequences in the sample, 45% to 60% were seen once. The sample consisted of blood. The source of these receptors is a woman aged 55 to 70 in good health. CDR3s include the opening cysteine and the closing phenylalanine or tryptophan. The order of the fields is D gene, J gene, clone size, V gene, CDR3 protein, CDR3 DNA. The D gene is left open where the match is weak. Only part of the rows carry a size: once, few, many, or a class if the clone is expanded.

>.|TRBJ2-7|.|TRBV28
CASSLRQSTSYEQYF
TGTGCCAGCAGTTTGCGTCAGTCTACCTCCTACGAGCAGTACTTC
>.|TRBJ2-1|.|TRBV6-5
CASSYGAPLYNEQFF
TGTGCCAGCAGTTACGGGGCTCCCCTGTACAATGAGCAGTTCTTC
>TRBD1|TRBJ1-5|.|TRBV20-1
CSAHQGTGGTDQPQHF
TGCAGTGCTCACCAGGGGACAGGGGGCACTGATCAGCCCCAGCATTTT
>.|TRBJ2-3|.|TRBV7-9
CASLLGQTTDTQYF
TGTGCCAGCCTACTAGGACAAACCACAGATACGCAGTATTTT
>.|TRBJ2-7|.|TRBV6-1
CTSTRELGAYEQYF
TGTACCAGCACCCGGGAGTTAGGGGCCTACGAGCAGTACTTC
>.|TRBJ2-3|many|TRBV4-3
CASSPGGGGNTQYF
TGCGCCAGCAGCCCTGGGGGAGGGGGTAATACGCAGTATTTT
>TRBD2|TRBJ2-7|few|TRBV27
CASSHIAGAAYEQYF
TGTGCCAGCAGTCACATAGCGGGGGCGGCCTACGAGCAGTACTTC
>.|TRBJ2-5|.|TRBV20-1
CGAPLQAGALETQYF
TGCGGTGCTCCACTCCAGGCAGGTGCCTTGGAGACCCAGTACTTC
>TRBD1|TRBJ1-1|.|TRBV6-6
CASISDRTNTEAFF
TGTGCCAGCATCTCGGACAGGACGAACACTGAAGCTTTCTTT
>TRBD1|TRBJ2-7|.|TRBV7-2
CASSVPGQPSYEQYF
TGTGCCAGCAGCGTACCGGGACAGCCCTCCTACGAGCAGTACTTC
>TRBD2|TRBJ2-1|once|TRBV7-9
CATKAGGDYNEQFF
TGTGCCACTAAAGCGGGGGGGGATTACAATGAGCAGTTCTTC
>TRBD2|TRBJ2-7|.|TRBV20-1
CSARSASGMYEQYF
TGCAGTGCTAGGAGTGCTAGCGGGATGTACGAGCAGTACTTC